This T cell receptor (beta chain) was sequenced during a study of long-term antiretroviral therapy in people with HIV. Per germline, CDR1 SQVTM and CDR2 ANQGSEA. Trimming removed 5 bases from V and 4 bases from J; junction bases left unmatched: 1. The CDR3 contains 11 residues. A v3.0 immunoSEQ assay was performed at survey level. The data were produced by immunoSEQ multiplex PCR, yet TCRdb's version contains in-frame clones alone and is incomplete. Among 15,000 to 20,000 clones listed, about 88% were seen once. This TCR was recovered from a young man with HIV. Sequencing was performed on unsorted PBMCs, taken 0.9 years after starting antiretroviral therapy. The chain employs TRBV29-1 and TRBJ2-5; TRBD2 agrees at 7 bases. The CDR3, as DNA: TGCAGCGTTCCGGGGGGAGAGACCCAGTACTTC. Translated: CSVPGGETQYF. The complete variable domain, with remaining parts taken from reference TRBV29-1 and TRBJ2-5, reads SAVISQKPSRDICQRGTSLTIQCQVDSQVTMMFWYRQQPGQSLTLIATANQGSEATYESGFVIDKFPISRPNLTFSTLTVSNMSPEDSSIYLCSVPGGETQYFGPGTRLLVL.